This T cell receptor (beta chain) comes out of a study of blood T cell repertoires in COVID-19. During the 2 weeks before they entered the study, exposed participants had met someone with a PCR-confirmed or clinician-diagnosed COVID-19 case. As handled by the study authors: Using reference gene primer amplification, nucleated cell counts were estimated. Some clones are missing from TCRdb's copy, which holds only in-frame ones; the method was immunoSEQ multiplex PCR. That table is the source of V, J and clone size, and D and trimming were worked out from the DNA. The sample carries about 280,000 clones, about four fifths recorded once. The sequencing sample was made of PBMCs or T cells enriched from blood (not recorded which). The source of this sequence is a man in his forties or fifties who had been exposed to COVID-19.

The DNA for the CDR3 is TGTGCCAGCAGCTCCGGGACAGGAAATGGCTACACCTTC. Translation: CASSSGTGNGYTF. This chain uses TRBV7-3 with TRBJ1-2; 8 bases are shared with TRBD1. J gave up 6 bases and V 4 bases, and 4 bases lay outside the gene matches. Germline V CDR1 and CDR2: SGHTA, FQGTGA. The CDR3 length is 13 residues. The variable domain in full, with the rest retrieved from reference TRBV7-3 and TRBJ1-2, is GAGVSQTPSNKVTEKGKYVELRCDPISGHTALYWYRQSLGQGPEFLIYFQGTGAADDSGLPNDRFFAVRPEGSVSTLKIQRTERGDSAVYLCASSSGTGNGYTFGSGTRLTVV.